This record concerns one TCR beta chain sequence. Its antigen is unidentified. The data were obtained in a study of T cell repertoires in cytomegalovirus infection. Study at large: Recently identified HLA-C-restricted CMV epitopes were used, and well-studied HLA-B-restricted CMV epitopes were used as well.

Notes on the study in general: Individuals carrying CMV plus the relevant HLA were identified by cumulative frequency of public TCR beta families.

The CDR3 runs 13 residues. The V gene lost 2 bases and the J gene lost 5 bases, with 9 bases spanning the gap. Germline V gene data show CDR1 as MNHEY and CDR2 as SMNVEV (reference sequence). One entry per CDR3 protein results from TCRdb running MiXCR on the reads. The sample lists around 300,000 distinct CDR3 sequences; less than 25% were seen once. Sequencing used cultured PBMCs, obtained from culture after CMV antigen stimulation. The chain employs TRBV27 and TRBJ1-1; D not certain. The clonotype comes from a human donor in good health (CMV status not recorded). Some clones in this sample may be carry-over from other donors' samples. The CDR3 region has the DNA TGTGCCAGCAGTTTAACCTACAGAACTGAAGCTTTCTTT. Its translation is CASSLTYRTEAFF.